A single sample gave rise to the 3 T cell receptor beta chains below, sequenced in a study of shared clonotypes between healthy human individuals. Only in-frame clones appear in the TCRdb table, and some are missing; sequencing was by immunoSEQ multiplex PCR. The table shows 2,500,000 or so clones, with around nine tenths occurring only once. The sample consisted of naive CD4+ T cells sorted from blood. Subset specified: CD45RA+ positively selected. The receptors were sampled from a man aged 18 to 30 in good health.

The J gene is TRBJ2-1, the V gene TRBV5-4; 11 bases agree with TRBD2. The V gene's germline CDR1 is SGHNT and CDR2 YYREEE (reference sequence). This CDR3 has 18 residues. The V and J ends lost 6 bases and 0 bases, in that order; junction bases with no gene match: 11. The CDR3 coding sequence is TGTGCCAGCACCTCGCTAGCGGGGGGCCTAAGCTCCTACAATGAGCAGTTCTTC. Its translation: CASTSLAGGLSSYNEQFF.

This sequence joins TRBV30 and TRBJ1-2; 11 positions match TRBD1. This CDR3 has 14 residues. Losses at the gene ends were 3 bases for V and 7 bases for J; bases not matched to a gene: 7. Germline assignment: CDR1 GTSNPN and CDR2 SVGIG (reference sequence). The CDR3 is CAWRLGQGAAGYTF. The CDR3 bases are TGTGCCTGGAGGCTAGGACAGGGGGCAGCTGGCTACACCTTC.

As to this clone: Other DNA variants within this sample encode the same CDR3. The chain couples TRBV19 to TRBJ1-5; D possibly corresponds to TRBD1 (5 bases). V lost 3 bases and J 0 bases, leaving 9 bases between the germline ends. The CDR3 extends over 15 amino acids. CDR1 and CDR2 from the germline V gene are LNHDA and SQIVND (reference sequence). This CDR3 reads CASSIGGGSNQPQHF. CDR3 nucleotides: TGTGCCAGTAGTATTGGGGGTGGTAGCAATCAGCCCCAGCATTTT. Full variable domain (missing parts from reference TRBV19 and TRBJ1-5): DGGITQSPKYLFRKEGQNVTLSCEQNLNHDAMYWYRQDPGQGLRLIYYSQIVNDFQKGDIAEGYSVSREKKESFPLTVTSAQKNPTAFYLCASSIGGGSNQPQHFGDGTRLSIL.